The 16 T cell receptor beta chains below come from one sample, sequenced in a study of cytomegalovirus exposure and HLA in healthy donors. Vbeta (60) and Jbeta (13) primers were used in the PCR. Here immunoSEQ multiplex PCR was the method, and the copy in TCRdb shows in-frame clones only, minus some. Among 160,000 or so clones listed, 80% were seen once. The sample comprised PBMCs. These receptors were obtained from a woman between 50 and 59 years old in good health and CMV-seronegative.

The rearrangement links TRBV5-6 to TRBJ1-5; 10 nucleotides agree with TRBD1. The V and J ends lost 1 base and 7 bases, in that order; junction bases with no gene match: 8. CDR3 length: 16 amino acids. Germline V gives CDR1 SGHDT, CDR2 YYEEEE. CDR3 DNA sequence: TGTGCCAGCAGCTTGTCGACAGGGGGCGGTTGGCAGCCCCAGCATTTT. Encoded protein: CASSLSTGGGWQPQHF.

V usage is TRBV10-1 and J usage is TRBJ2-3; TRBD2 matches 9 bases. Germline trimming cut 8 bases from V and 4 bases from J; bases unmatched to any gene: 7. CDR1 WNHNN and CDR2 SYGVQD come from the germline V gene (reference sequence). This CDR3 comprises 14 residues. CDR3 DNA: TGCGCCAGCGTGACTAGCGGTCGGGCAGATACGCAGTATTTT. Translated: CASVTSGRADTQYF.

This clone has only a few counts. The chain uses TRBV10-3 and TRBJ1-1, with D unresolved. This CDR3 is built from 13 residues. The V end was cut by 3 bases, the J end by 1 base, with 6 bases between. Per germline, CDR1 ENHRY and CDR2 SYGVKD. The CDR3 loop is CAISETTNTEAFF. The DNA of the CDR3 is TGTGCCATCAGTGAAACAACGAACACTGAAGCTTTCTTT.

The genes are TRBV2 and TRBJ2-7; TRBD1 is a possible D gene (6 bases). Germline CDR1 reads SNHLY; CDR2 reads FYNNEI. The V and J ends lost 4 bases and 0 bases respectively, with 10 bases between them. The CDR3 is 14 residues long. This CDR3 is CASSGAGVSYEQYF. In DNA, the CDR3 is TGTGCCAGCAGTGGGGCAGGGGTCTCCTACGAGCAGTACTTC.

The chain carries TRBV5-1 and TRBJ2-5; perhaps TRBD2 as D (5 bases). V lost 4 bases to trimming and J lost 2 bases, with 9 bases between them. The CDR3 consists of 13 residues. Germline V CDR1 and CDR2: SGHRS, YFSETQ. CDR3 nucleotides: TGCGCCAGCAGCGGCACGGGGCAAGAGACCCAGTACTTC. Protein: CASSGTGQETQYF.

The gene calls are TRBV7-3 and TRBJ2-6; no clear D. The V end lost 5 bases, the J end lost 2 bases, and 16 bases lay between the germline ends. Germline values: CDR1 SGHTA, CDR2 FQGTGA. CDR3 length: 17 residues. The CDR3 reads CASSPRLARAGANVLTF. CDR3 nucleotide sequence: TGTGCCAGCAGCCCCAGGTTGGCGAGAGCTGGGGCCAACGTCCTGACTTTC.

The chain links TRBV28 to TRBJ2-5, with a weak D call TRBD1 (6 bases). The CDR3 runs 13 residues. The V gene lost 1 base and the J gene lost 4 bases, with 7 bases spanning the gap. CDR1 and CDR2 from the germline V gene are MDHEN and SYDVKM. The CDR3 coding sequence is TGTGCCAGCAGTTTATCCAGGGGAGAGACCCAGTACTTC. Its translation: CASSLSRGETQYF.

This CDR3 is CAISAHDRSSYEQYF. The CDR3 DNA sequence: TGTGCCATCAGTGCCCACGACAGGTCGTCCTACGAGCAGTACTTC. This rearrangement joins TRBV10-3 to TRBJ2-7; weak D call: TRBD1 (6 bases). The CDR3 is made up of 15 amino acids. Germline assignment: CDR1 ENHRY and CDR2 SYGVKD. The V gene lost 4 bases and the J gene lost 1 base, with 14 bases spanning the gap.

V gene TRBV5-1 combines with J gene TRBJ2-3; no definite D call. V lost 3 bases, J lost 0 bases, and 5 bases lay in between. This CDR3 is 13 amino acids long. Germline lookup yields CDR1 SGHRS and CDR2 YFSETQ. This CDR3 reads CASSSVSTDTQYF. For the CDR3, the DNA is TGCGCCAGCAGCTCGGTTAGCACAGATACGCAGTATTTT. Looking up the rest from reference TRBV5-1 and TRBJ2-3 gives the full variable domain: KAGVTQTPRYLIKTRGQQVTLSCSPISGHRSVSWYQQTPGQGLQFLFEYFSETQRNKGNFPGRFSGRQFSNSRSEMNVSTLELGDSALYLCASSSVSTDTQYFGPGTRLTVL.

The chain has TRBV2 and TRBJ2-1, with 10 bases fitting TRBD2. The germline CDR1 and CDR2 sequences are SNHLY and FYNNEI. The CDR3 spans 18 residues. Trimming took 6 bases from V and 1 from J; bases not matched to a gene: 12. CDR3 coding DNA: TGTGCCAGCAGGCCTGGTAGCGGGGGGTTCCAATCCTACAATGAGCAGTTCTTC. Protein product: CASRPGSGGFQSYNEQFF.

This clone was detected only once. V usage is TRBV7-9 and J usage is TRBJ1-2; D might be TRBD1 (5 bases). Trimming stripped 0 bases from V and 4 bases from J, with 21 bases between. The CDR3 runs 18 residues. Germline V gives CDR1 SEHNR, CDR2 FQNEAQ (reference sequence). The CDR3 reads CASSLAGGRGSTRYGYTF. The CDR3 region has the DNA TGTGCCAGCAGCTTAGCGGGGGGGAGAGGCAGTACACGCTATGGCTACACCTTC. Looking up the rest from reference TRBV7-9 and TRBJ1-2 gives the full variable domain: DTGVSQNPRHKITKRGQNVTFRCDPISEHNRLYWYRQTLGQGPEFLTYFQNEAQLEKSRLLSDRFSAERPKGSFSTLEIQRTEQGDSAMYLCASSLAGGRGSTRYGYTFGSGTRLTVV.

The chain employs TRBV5-1 and TRBJ1-3; no definite D call. Germline CDR1 reads SGHRS; CDR2 reads YFSETQ. CDR3 length: 13 residues. The V end was cut by 1 base, the J end by 1 base, with 3 bases between. The CDR3 coding sequence is TGCGCCAGCAGCTTGCTGTCTGGAAACACCATATATTTT. Translation gives CASSLLSGNTIYF.

The chain uses TRBV5-1 and TRBJ1-1; D gene ambiguous. CDR3 length: 14 amino acids. Germline V CDR1 and CDR2: SGHRS, YFSETQ. V gave up 5 bases and J gave up 7 bases, with 18 bases separating them. The CDR3 region is CASRLTVPTNEAFF. CDR3 in DNA: TGCGCCAGCAGACTTACAGTTCCCACCAATGAAGCTTTCTTT.

The gene calls are TRBV30 and TRBJ1-1; a weak D match, TRBD1 (5 bases). The CDR3 runs 13 residues. Germline V gene lookup returns CDR1 GTSNPN and CDR2 SVGIG (reference sequence). Trimming took off 3 bases at V and 13 bases at J, with 21 bases between the two ends. The CDR3 DNA reads as TGTGCCTGGAGCATACCAGGGTCCCTTACGGTTTTCTTT. Protein: CAWSIPGSLTVFF.

The chain employs TRBV19 and TRBJ1-2; D might be TRBD1 (6 bases). V was pared by 5 bases and J by 8 bases, with 21 bases between. From germline, CDR1 is LNHDA and CDR2 SQIVND (reference sequence). This CDR3 comprises 15 residues. CDR3 residues: CASSLYRVTEMGYTF. As DNA, the CDR3 is TGTGCCAGTAGTCTTTACAGGGTGACAGAGATGGGCTACACCTTC.

For the CDR3, the DNA is TGCGCCAGCAGCTTGGGTCGATCCTACGAGCAGTACTTC. It specifies CASSLGRSYEQYF. The chain is built from TRBV5-1 and TRBJ2-5, with unresolved D. The DNA end is a closer match to TRBJ2-7, so the J assignment may be wrong. CDR3 size: 13 residues. CDR1 and CDR2 from the germline V gene are SGHRS and YFSETQ.